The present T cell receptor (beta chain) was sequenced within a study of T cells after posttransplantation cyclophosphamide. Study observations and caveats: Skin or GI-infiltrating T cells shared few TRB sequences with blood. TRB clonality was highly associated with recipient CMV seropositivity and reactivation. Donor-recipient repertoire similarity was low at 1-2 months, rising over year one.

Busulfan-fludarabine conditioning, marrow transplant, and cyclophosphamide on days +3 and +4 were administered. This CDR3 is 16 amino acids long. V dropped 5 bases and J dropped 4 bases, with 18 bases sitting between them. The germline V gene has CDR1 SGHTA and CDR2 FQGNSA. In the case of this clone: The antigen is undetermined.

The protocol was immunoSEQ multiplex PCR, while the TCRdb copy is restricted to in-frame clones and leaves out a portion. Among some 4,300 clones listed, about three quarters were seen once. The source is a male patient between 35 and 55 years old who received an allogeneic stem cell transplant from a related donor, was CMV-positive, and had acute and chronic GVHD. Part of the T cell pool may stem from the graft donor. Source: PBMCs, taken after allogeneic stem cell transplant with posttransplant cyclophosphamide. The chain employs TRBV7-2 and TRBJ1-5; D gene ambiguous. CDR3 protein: CASSPAAGKLNQPQHF. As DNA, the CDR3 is TGTGCCAGCAGCCCGGCCGCCGGGAAATTAAATCAGCCCCAGCATTTT.